This record covers a single T cell receptor beta chain. The data derive from a study of blood T cell repertoires in COVID-19. Across the study: Acute-phase and convalescent COVID-19 samples originated in the United States, Italy and Spain. From T cells, B-cell-depleted T cells, or PBMCs came the material, which was cDNA or gDNA.

Clones were read by immunoSEQ multiplex PCR, and TCRdb kept only the in-frame ones, dropping some. The sample consists of some 250,000 clones, approximately 90% of them appearing once. The CDR3 is made up of 14 amino acids. The germline V gene encodes CDR1 SGHAT and CDR2 FQDESV (reference sequence). V was pared by 6 bases and J by 3 bases, with 6 bases of the junction left unmatched. This sequence originates from a man aged 40-50 years who had recovered from COVID-19. J is TRBJ2-7 and V is TRBV11-1; 9 nucleotides line up with TRBD2. The sequenced material came from PBMCs or T cells enriched from blood (not recorded which). CDR3 coding DNA: TGTGCCAGCAGGGGGAGGACTAGCGTCTACGAGCAGTACTTC. Amino acids: CASRGRTSVYEQYF.